These 30 T cell receptor beta chains came from one sample sequenced in a study of PD-L1 blockade in urothelial cancer. Produced via immunoSEQ multiplex PCR; TCRdb's table is partial and in-frame only. In the table there are 50,000 or so clones, roughly four fifths of which are singletons. Material: PBMCs, obtained around atezolizumab (anti-PD-L1) treatment. These receptors were collected from a man between 65 and 85 years old with urothelial cancer.

This chain connects TRBV18 to TRBJ2-6, with D perhaps matching TRBD1 (5 bases). V was cut by 4 bases and J by 0 bases, with 7 bases left in between. Germline V gene data show CDR1 as KGHSH and CDR2 as LQKENI. The CDR3 is 15 amino acids. CDR3 in amino acids: CASSLGHSGANVLTF. CDR3 nucleotide sequence: TGTGCCAGCTCACTAGGACACTCTGGGGCCAACGTCCTGACTTTC.

V and J are TRBV6-1 and TRBJ1-2; D is uncertain. The germline gives CDR1 MNHNS, CDR2 SASEGT. The length of the CDR3 is 14 residues. Trimming removed 2 bases at V and 2 bases at J, with 9 bases between. The CDR3 sequence is CASSEPEPNYGYTF. In DNA, the CDR3 is TGTGCCAGCAGTGAACCGGAGCCAAACTATGGCTACACCTTC.

The CDR3 loop reads CASSQDGLWDGSSGNTIYF. In nucleotides, the CDR3 is TGCGCCAGCAGCCAAGACGGACTATGGGACGGGAGCTCTGGAAACACCATATATTTT. The chain combines TRBV4-1 with TRBJ1-3, with D perhaps matching TRBD1 (5 bases). Germline assignment: CDR1 MGHRA and CDR2 YSYEKL. V was cut by 0 bases and J by 0 bases, with 18 bases left in between. The CDR3 totals 19 residues.

The J gene is TRBJ2-1, the V gene TRBV4-1, with a tentative D call TRBD2 (6 bases). V lost 1 base to trimming and J lost 2 bases, with 15 bases between them. Germline V gene lookup returns CDR1 MGHRA and CDR2 YSYEKL. The CDR3 contains 17 residues. The chain's CDR3 is CASSQVEGGTAYNEQFF. CDR3 bases: TGCGCCAGCAGCCAAGTTGAGGGCGGGACCGCCTACAATGAGCAGTTCTTC.

The rearrangement links TRBV9 to TRBJ2-5; 9 nucleotides line up with TRBD1. From germline, CDR1 is SGDLS and CDR2 YYNGEE. The CDR3 has 16 residues. V lost 0 bases to trimming and J lost 5 bases; unmatched junction nucleotides: 8. The CDR3 coding sequence is TGTGCCAGCAGCGTAGGAGCACAGGGGGCGGCGGAGACCCAGTACTTC. Amino acids: CASSVGAQGAAETQYF.

This chain joins TRBV2 and TRBJ1-2; maybe TRBD1 (5 bases). V lost 9 bases, J lost 4 bases, and 15 bases lay in between. The CDR3 contains 13 residues. Per the germline V gene, CDR1 is SNHLY and CDR2 is FYNNEI. For the CDR3, the DNA is TGTGCCAGGCGAAAGGGGCAGGTCTATGGCTACACCTTC. It yields the protein CARRKGQVYGYTF.

The V gene is TRBV29-1, the J gene TRBJ2-1; 8 bases align to TRBD2. There are 14 residues in the CDR3. The ends lost 7 bases at V and 3 bases at J; junction bases unmatched: 8. Germline lookup yields CDR1 SQVTM and CDR2 ANQGSEA. The CDR3 nucleotides are TGCAGCGGCCAAACTAGCGGCCGCTACAATGAGCAGTTCTTC. Amino acids: CSGQTSGRYNEQFF.

This chain connects TRBV30 to TRBJ1-1, with TRBD1 matching 7 bases. The CDR3 extends over 12 amino acids. In germline, CDR1 is GTSNPN, CDR2 SVGIG (reference sequence). Trimming at V came to 4 bases and at J to 4 bases, leaving 3 bases not matched to a gene. The CDR3 spells CAWMSGGTEAFF. The CDR3 nucleotides read TGTGCCTGGATGTCAGGGGGCACTGAAGCTTTCTTT.

This chain links TRBV29-1 with TRBJ1-2, with D possibly matching TRBD1 (6 bases). The V and J ends lost 1 base and 4 bases respectively, with 16 bases between them. This CDR3 comprises 15 residues. CDR1 and CDR2 from the germline V gene are SQVTM and ANQGSEA. CDR3 amino acids: CSVEGSRTASYGYTF. CDR3 coding DNA: TGCAGCGTTGAAGGAAGCAGGACAGCTAGCTATGGCTACACCTTC.

CDR3 in amino acids: CASSPGLAGVETQYF. The CDR3 nucleotides read TGCGCCAGCAGCCCCGGACTAGCGGGAGTGGAGACCCAGTACTTC. The chain carries TRBV5-1 and TRBJ2-5, with 13 bases lining up with TRBD2. There are 15 residues in the CDR3. Germline V gene sequence: CDR1 SGHRS, CDR2 YFSETQ. The trim removed 4 bases at V and 5 bases at J, leaving 5 bases unmatched. The full variable domain, with the rest looked up from reference TRBV5-1 and TRBJ2-5, is KAGVTQTPRYLIKTRGQQVTLSCSPISGHRSVSWYQQTPGQGLQFLFEYFSETQRNKGNFPGRFSGRQFSNSRSEMNVSTLELGDSALYLCASSPGLAGVETQYFGPGTRLLVL.

This chain uses TRBV25-1 with TRBJ2-1, with 9 bases that match TRBD1. Germline CDR1 MGHDK, CDR2 SYGVNS. V trimming: 2 bases; J trimming: 7 bases; junction bases outside the gene matches: 6. This CDR3 region has 15 residues. This CDR3 reads CASSEPDRGMNEQFF. For the CDR3, the DNA is TGTGCCAGCAGTGAACCCGACAGGGGGATGAATGAGCAGTTCTTC.

The rearrangement links TRBV5-1 to TRBJ2-2, with 7 bases fitting TRBD1. The CDR3 extends over 15 amino acids. The J segment lost 3 bases and the V segment lost 2 bases, leaving 4 bases of the junction unmatched. The germline V gene encodes CDR1 SGHRS and CDR2 YFSETQ. CDR3 nucleotide sequence: TGCGCCAGCAGCTTTGGACAGGTTGACACCGGGGAGCTGTTTTTT. Amino acids: CASSFGQVDTGELFF. Full variable domain (outside the CDR3, taken from reference TRBV5-1 and TRBJ2-2): KAGVTQTPRYLIKTRGQQVTLSCSPISGHRSVSWYQQTPGQGLQFLFEYFSETQRNKGNFPGRFSGRQFSNSRSEMNVSTLELGDSALYLCASSFGQVDTGELFFGEGSRLTVL.

The rearrangement uses TRBV7-2 and TRBJ2-1, with 9 bases fitting TRBD2. CDR3 length: 13 amino acids. Trimming removed 5 bases from V and 9 bases from J; junction bases left unmatched: 5. Germline CDR1 SGHTA, CDR2 FQGNSA. The chain's CDR3 is CASSPGLAGEQFF. CDR3 nucleotide sequence: TGTGCCAGCAGCCCGGGACTAGCAGGTGAGCAGTTCTTC.

This chain uses TRBV11-2 with TRBJ2-5, with TRBD1 as a possible D gene (6 bases). Trimming took 4 bases from V and 0 from J, leaving 12 bases between them. Germline CDR1 is SGHAT and CDR2 is FQNNGV. The CDR3 has 15 residues. In nucleotides, the CDR3 is TGTGCCAGCAGCTCAGGCGGACAGAACCAAGAGACCCAGTACTTC. It yields the protein CASSSGGQNQETQYF.

This chain links TRBV10-3 with TRBJ1-1, with D perhaps matching TRBD1 (5 bases). The germline CDR1 and CDR2 sequences are ENHRY and SYGVKD. V dropped 4 bases and J dropped 9 bases, with 12 bases sitting between them. This CDR3 comprises 12 residues. The CDR3 DNA is TGTGCCATCAGTGGCGGGGACCTGCAAGCTTTCTTT. Translating gives CAISGGDLQAFF.

The chain employs TRBV19 and TRBJ1-5; no clear D gene. CDR3 length: 17 amino acids. Per the germline V gene, CDR1 is LNHDA and CDR2 is SQIVND (reference sequence). V was cut by 5 bases and J by 2 bases, with 19 bases left in between. The DNA of the CDR3 is TGTGCCAGTAGTCCCGCCGGGTCGGGTACTCGCAATCAGCCCCAGCATTTT. The encoded protein is CASSPAGSGTRNQPQHF.

This chain links TRBV11-3 with TRBJ2-1; a possible D gene is TRBD1 (6 bases). The V end lost 3 bases, the J end lost 5 bases, and 14 bases lay between the germline ends. The CDR3 consists of 15 residues. CDR1 and CDR2 from the germline V gene are SGHNT and YENEEA. The CDR3 DNA sequence: TGTGCCAGCAGCTTTGCGGCAGGGGAGAACAATGAGCAGTTCTTC. Protein sequence: CASSFAAGENNEQFF.

This clone was detected a few times. The chain couples TRBV18 to TRBJ1-2, with D uncertain. The CDR3 loop spans 12 amino acids. The V end was cut by 5 bases, the J end by 6 bases, with 10 bases between. CDR1 KGHSH and CDR2 LQKENI come from the germline V gene. The CDR3 DNA reads as TGTGCCAGCTCAGAGTCCTCGGATGGCTACACCTTC. This sequence encodes CASSESSDGYTF.

This chain uses TRBV5-5 with TRBJ2-1, with D tentatively TRBD2 (6 bases). The V gene's germline CDR1 is SGHKS and CDR2 YYEKEE (reference sequence). V lost 4 bases and J 10 bases, leaving 21 bases between the germline ends. The CDR3 covers 15 residues. The CDR3 protein is CASSPRTLPGDEQFF. The CDR3 DNA sequence: TGTGCCAGCAGCCCGCGGACCTTGCCGGGGGACGAGCAGTTCTTC. Using reference TRBV5-5 and TRBJ2-1 for the parts outside the CDR3, the full variable domain is DAGVTQSPTHLIKTRGQQVTLRCSPISGHKSVSWYQQVLGQGPQFIFQYYEKEERGRGNFPDRFSARQFPNYSSELNVNALLLGDSALYLCASSPRTLPGDEQFFGPGTRLTVL.

J is TRBJ2-5 and V is TRBV11-1; 13 bases line up with TRBD2. The CDR3 has 16 residues. CDR1 SGHAT and CDR2 FQDESV come from the germline V gene (reference sequence). J lost 5 bases, V lost 5 bases, and 8 bases had no gene match. The CDR3 DNA reads TGTGCCAGCAGCCCACGGACTAGCGGGAGAGGGGAGACCCAGTACTTC. This sequence encodes CASSPRTSGRGETQYF.

The chain recombines TRBV5-4 with TRBJ1-4; a weak D match, TRBD1 (5 bases). Germline V lookup: CDR1 SGHNT, CDR2 YYREEE (reference sequence). Deletions cut 0 bases from V and 4 bases from J, with 10 bases between. The CDR3 runs to 15 residues. CDR3 bases: TGTGCCAGCAGCTTGGATGGGGCCGGTAATGAAAAACTGTTTTTT. Translating gives CASSLDGAGNEKLFF. The variable domain in full, with the rest retrieved from reference TRBV5-4 and TRBJ1-4, is ETGVTQSPTHLIKTRGQQVTLRCSSQSGHNTVSWYQQALGQGPQFIFQYYREEENGRGNFPPRFSGLQFPNYSSELNVNALELDDSALYLCASSLDGAGNEKLFFGSGTQLSVL.

The chain couples TRBV2 to TRBJ1-4; the match to TRBD1 covers 7 bases. The germline gives CDR1 SNHLY, CDR2 FYNNEI. The trim removed 6 bases at V and 11 bases at J, leaving 15 bases unmatched. The CDR3 spans 15 residues. CDR3 protein: CASSPNRGRTGKLFF. CDR3 DNA: TGTGCCAGCAGCCCCAACAGGGGACGCACCGGGAAACTGTTTTTT.

The rearrangement links TRBV5-4 to TRBJ2-5; D is possibly TRBD2 (5 bases). Between the trimmed V and J ends, which lost 1 base and 2 bases, there was a span of 9 bases. Germline CDR1 SGHNT, CDR2 YYREEE (reference sequence). The length of the CDR3 is 14 residues. The CDR3 DNA reads as TGTGCCAGCAGCTTGTTGGGAGCGCAAGAGACCCAGTACTTC. This gives the protein CASSLLGAQETQYF.

This clone was detected once. The chain couples TRBV29-1 to TRBJ1-2; D is unclear. V gave up 6 bases and J gave up 8 bases, with 13 bases separating them. Germline V CDR1 and CDR2: SQVTM, ANQGSEA. CDR3 size: 11 residues. This chain's CDR3 is CSVDQARGYTF. In DNA, the CDR3 is TGCAGCGTAGACCAGGCGCGAGGCTACACCTTC.

The chain is built from TRBV29-1 and TRBJ2-1, with 7 bases identical to TRBD1. The V and J ends lost 4 bases and 3 bases, in that order; junction bases with no gene match: 0. The CDR3 is made up of 12 amino acids. Germline V CDR1 and CDR2: SQVTM, ANQGSEA. The DNA of the CDR3 is TGCAGCGTTGGACAGGGCTACAATGAGCAGTTCTTC. This encodes CSVGQGYNEQFF.

The chain combines TRBV5-1 with TRBJ2-1; TRBD1 agrees at 7 bases. The V gene's germline CDR1 is SGHRS and CDR2 YFSETQ. The CDR3 extends over 15 amino acids. V gave up 7 bases and J gave up 3 bases; unmatched junction bases: 10. This chain's CDR3 is CASRPGDSLYNEQFF. The CDR3 coding sequence is TGCGCCAGCCGGCCAGGGGACAGTCTCTACAATGAGCAGTTCTTC.

Concerning this clone itself: One end of the junction varies from germline; a read error may be responsible. The V call is TRBV5-1, the J call TRBJ1-1; D may be TRBD1 (5 bases). CDR1 and CDR2 from the germline V gene are SGHRS and YFSETQ. The CDR3 loop spans 14 amino acids. The CDR3 sequence: CASTLAGGGTEAFF. The CDR3 bases are TGCGCCAGCACCTTGGCGGGGGGGGGTACTGAAGCTTTCTTT.

This chain uses TRBV5-1 with TRBJ2-7; TRBD1 matches 11 bases. The length of the CDR3 is 15 residues. Germline V lookup: CDR1 SGHRS, CDR2 YFSETQ. Trimming removed 4 bases from V and 5 bases from J; junction bases left unmatched: 8. The DNA of the CDR3 is TGCGCCAGCAGCGACGGACAGGGGGCTTGGAACGAGCAGTACTTC. Encoded protein: CASSDGQGAWNEQYF.

The CDR3 protein is CSVEWANSYNEQFF. The CDR3 nucleotides are TGCAGCGTTGAGTGGGCCAACTCCTACAATGAGCAGTTCTTC. The chain uses TRBV29-1 and TRBJ2-1; D call uncertain. Germline V gives CDR1 SQVTM, CDR2 ANQGSEA. V lost 3 bases, J lost 0 bases, and 9 bases lay in between. The length of the CDR3 is 14 residues.

The rearrangement joins TRBV9 to TRBJ2-1, with 7 positions matching TRBD1. J gave up 15 bases and V 3 bases, and 9 bases lay outside the gene matches. Germline CDR1 reads SGDLS; CDR2 reads YYNGEE. The CDR3 runs to 12 residues. The CDR3 reads CASSAKQGTLFF. Here the CDR3 DNA reads TGTGCCAGCAGCGCGAAACAGGGGACGTTGTTCTTC.